Shown below are 9 T cell receptor beta chains from a single sample sequenced in a study of blood T cell repertoires in COVID-19. This table comes from immunoSEQ multiplex PCR, and its TCRdb copy is limited to in-frame clones, with some not included. This table has 200,000 to 250,000 clones, around 87% appearing once. The material sequenced was PBMCs or T cells enriched from blood (not recorded which). The receptor source for this set is a man aged 30-40 years who had been exposed to COVID-19.

This clone has a handful of counts. This chain links TRBV5-6 with TRBJ2-1; 8 bases are shared with TRBD1. V lost 3 bases to trimming and J lost 7 bases; unmatched junction nucleotides: 9. The germline gives CDR1 SGHDT, CDR2 YYEEEE. CDR3 length: 15 amino acids. CDR3 region: CASSSGQGRGNEQFF. CDR3 DNA: TGTGCCAGCAGCTCCGGACAGGGTCGGGGAAATGAGCAGTTCTTC.

V gene TRBV10-2 combines with J gene TRBJ2-5; 15 bases agree with TRBD2. V lost 6 bases to trimming and J lost 4 bases; unmatched junction nucleotides: 3. The germline V gene has CDR1 WSHSY and CDR2 SAAADI. This CDR3 comprises 15 residues. The CDR3 nucleotides read TGCGCCAGCAGAAGGACTAGCGGGAGGGGAGAGACCCAGTACTTC. Protein product: CASRRTSGRGETQYF.

In this sample, this clone turned up a few times. The chain employs TRBV7-8 and TRBJ1-1; D is possibly TRBD1 (5 bases). Germline V lookup: CDR1 SGHVS, CDR2 FQNEAQ. The CDR3 sequence is 14 residues long. V lost 1 base and J 6 bases, leaving 12 bases between the germline ends. The CDR3, as DNA: TGTGCCAGCAGCTTAGGTAGGCGGGACGCTGAAGCTTTCTTT. It translates to CASSLGRRDAEAFF.

V usage is TRBV29-1 and J usage is TRBJ2-3, with 12 bases identical to TRBD2. Germline V gene data show CDR1 as SQVTM and CDR2 as ANQGSEA. The length of the CDR3 is 15 residues. V dropped 6 bases and J dropped 6; count of bases not matched to a gene: 10. CDR3 DNA: TGCAGCGTCTCCGGGACTAGCGGGTATAAGGATACGCAGTATTTT. Protein product: CSVSGTSGYKDTQYF.

The chain joins TRBV6-5 to TRBJ2-3; D unclear. Germline V gene lookup returns CDR1 MNHEY and CDR2 SVGAGI. The CDR3 totals 15 residues. The ends were cut back, 8 bases at V and 2 bases at J, with 17 bases in the middle. In DNA form, the CDR3 reads TGTGCCAGCCGGCCACGCGGAGAGGTCACAGATACGCAGTATTTT. Its protein is CASRPRGEVTDTQYF.

The V gene is TRBV2, the J gene TRBJ2-2; 7 bases are a match to TRBD1. This CDR3 has 15 residues. Germline CDR1 is SNHLY and CDR2 is FYNNEI. With 7 bases clipped from V and 6 bases from J, the junction kept 11 bases outside the gene matches. CDR3 region: CASMARDRNPGELFF. The CDR3 bases are TGTGCCAGCATGGCCCGGGACAGAAACCCCGGGGAGCTGTTTTTT.

The chain joins TRBV2 to TRBJ1-1; D is ambiguous. The CDR3 loop spans 15 amino acids. Per germline, CDR1 SNHLY and CDR2 FYNNEI. The V end was cut by 5 bases, the J end by 6 bases, with 19 bases between. As DNA, the CDR3 is TGTGCCAGCAGTAACAGTGAACAAACCGGCTCTGAAGCTTTCTTT. It is translated as CASSNSEQTGSEAFF.

The chain couples TRBV11-2 to TRBJ1-3, with a possible D match to TRBD1 (6 bases). Germline lookup yields CDR1 SGHAT and CDR2 FQNNGV. The length of the CDR3 is 17 residues. Trimming took off 2 bases at V and 1 base at J, with 15 bases between the two ends. The CDR3 sequence: CASSLNPGARSGNTIYF. CDR3 in DNA: TGTGCCAGCAGCTTAAATCCAGGGGCTAGGTCTGGAAACACCATATATTTT.

This clone came up once. V gene TRBV19 combines with J gene TRBJ2-7, with D maybe TRBD1 (6 bases). CDR1 LNHDA and CDR2 SQIVND come from the germline V gene (reference sequence). Trimming cost V 5 bases and J 3 bases, with 14 bases left between them. The CDR3 sequence is 14 residues long. The CDR3 here is CASSLRGTSYEQYF. The CDR3 region has the DNA TGTGCCAGTAGTCTCAGGGGCACGAGCTACGAGCAGTACTTC.